This T cell receptor beta chain was captured by sequencing in a study of T cell responses to AZD1222 COVID-19 vaccine (dated by TCRdb to about 2021). As for the study more broadly: A total of more than 230 trial participants underwent TCR sequencing, of whom about 210 received two doses of AZD1222 and around 25 received two doses of the MenACWY control vaccine. Enrollment into the trials was organized by age into subgroups of 18-55, 56-69 and 70-plus years, and those subgroups contained roughly 140, 27 and 60 TCR-sequenced participants, respectively. Study-wide conclusions, independent of this receptor: A significant rise in spike-specific TCR breadth and depth was observed after two AZD1222 doses relative to day 0 and relative to MenACWY recipients. Only six or seven AZD1222 recipients were SARS-CoV-2 seropositive at baseline, limiting conclusions about previously exposed vaccinees. Most participants were white British and females outnumbered males, and the authors suggested that clonal diversity may have been underestimated. Reportedly, almost half of the unique spike-specific TCRs recognized epitopes lying outside the regions that are mutated in the B.1.351 and B.1.1.7 variants. In the small 56-69-year group, the increase in depth fell short of significance, most likely because of low power. The whole spike protein was spanned by vaccine-associated CD4 TCRs, and dominant responses were seen in regions 160-218 and 743-854. Because no day 14 peak-response samples were available, repertoires were characterized only after the peak T cell response.

Here V drops 3 bases and J drops 6 bases, and the junction holds 6 bases not matched to any gene. Sequences LGHNT (CDR1) and FRNRAP (CDR2) are obtained from the germline V gene. The CDR3 has 15 amino acids, counting the end cysteine and phenylalanine. The kept DNA is CDR3 alone, 45 bases in frame from the first base. This clone was counted between two and nine times. No antigen is known for it. Base qualities are not provided; no much larger clone lies one nucleotide away. The intended sense of this specimen's time point label: about 28 days (+/-7) after the second vaccine dose. AZD1222 recipients given second doses at about 4 weeks or at about 12 weeks were pooled, since spike-specific TCR depth and breadth were not found to differ between the two schedules. Vaccinee samples came from UK trials COV001 and COV002, including a single-blind randomized controlled phase 2/3 trial of AZD1222 (ChAdOx1 nCoV-19) in healthy adults. Trial participant PBMC samples were collected at day 0 and day 28 after the second dose for TCRbeta chain sequencing.

The CDR3 regions of human TCRbeta chains were analyzed by immunosequencing. Under the source paper's analysis protocol: Repertoire TCRs were matched against a reference library of SARS-CoV-2-specific TCRs generated with the MIRA antigen-specificity platform. Breadth meant the fraction of unique TCRs that were SARS-CoV-2-associated, whereas depth meant the fraction of total T cells that were SARS-CoV-2-associated. Using the MIRA data, each spike-specific TCR was mapped to the spike region that the TCR reacts to and placed in a CD4 or CD8 class. Log10-transformed breadth and depth values were compared by one-way ANOVA with Sidak's multiple comparisons tests. TCRdb limited this immuneACCESS table to in-frame rearrangements with V and J called. A share of clones is missing; checked studies link under half to unresolved V genes, and the rest is unexplained. V and J calls and clone size are given by that table; D and trimming were obtained from the DNA. This sample lists 40,000 to 55,000 clones; around 90% were detected once. The leading ten clones occupy roughly 1.1% of the sample.

The receptor's source is an adult who received the AZD1222 COVID-19 vaccine. The sample in question was peripheral blood, obtained 28 days after the second AZD1222 dose. Recombination linked TRBV12-5 to TRBJ2-1, and TRBD2 matches 9 of the central bases. Here is the DNA: TGTGCTAGTGGTTTTCACCTAGCGGGACTCAATGAGCAGTTCTTC. This sequence encodes CASGFHLAGLNEQFF.